A selection of T cell receptor beta chains follows, all from one sample in a study of blood T cell repertoires in COVID-19. The table came from immunoSEQ multiplex PCR; TCRdb's copy has only in-frame clones and leaves some out. The table includes about 300,000 clones, about 87% detected once. The sequencing sample was made of peripheral blood. The source of these receptors is a man between 65 and 80 years old with acute or convalescent COVID-19. Both conserved end residues are part of each CDR3. Fields, in order: V gene, clone size, J gene, D gene, CDR3 protein, CDR3 DNA. D genes are given only for firm matches. The size entry is marked missing in some rows and otherwise reads once, few, many or a size class.

v_call: TRBV27; clone_size: .; j_call: TRBJ2-6; d_call: .; cdr3_aa: CATSGPGANVLTF; cdr3_nt: TGTGCCACAAGCGGCCCTGGGGCCAACGTCCTGACTTTC
v_call: TRBV25-1; clone_size: .; j_call: TRBJ1-2; d_call: .; cdr3_aa: CASSDPLGQGNYGYTF; cdr3_nt: TGTGCCAGCAGTGACCCCTTGGGGCAGGGTAACTATGGCTACACCTTC
v_call: TRBV10-3; clone_size: .; j_call: TRBJ1-2; d_call: TRBD1; cdr3_aa: CAISALQGDGYTF; cdr3_nt: TGTGCCATCAGTGCTCTCCAGGGGGACGGCTACACCTTC
v_call: TRBV7-3; clone_size: .; j_call: TRBJ1-2; d_call: .; cdr3_aa: CASSLIGGKVNYGYTF; cdr3_nt: TGTGCCAGCAGCTTAATTGGGGGGAAGGTAAACTATGGCTACACCTTC
v_call: TRBV7-2; clone_size: .; j_call: TRBJ1-5; d_call: TRBD1; cdr3_aa: CASSLVGQGYQPQHF; cdr3_nt: TGTGCCAGCAGCTTAGTAGGACAGGGCTATCAGCCCCAGCATTTT
v_call: TRBV4-3; clone_size: .; j_call: TRBJ2-1; d_call: TRBD2; cdr3_aa: CASSQGGGITYNDGQFF; cdr3_nt: TGCGCCAGCAGCCAAGGCGGGGGGATCACTTACAATGATGGGCAGTTCTTC
v_call: TRBV15; clone_size: .; j_call: TRBJ1-3; d_call: .; cdr3_aa: CATSPRTWASGNTIYF; cdr3_nt: TGTGCCACCAGCCCACGTACCTGGGCCTCTGGAAACACCATATATTTT
v_call: TRBV9; clone_size: once; j_call: TRBJ2-2; d_call: .; cdr3_aa: CASAGIATGELFF; cdr3_nt: TGTGCCAGCGCCGGGATAGCCACCGGGGAGCTGTTTTTT
v_call: TRBV2; clone_size: .; j_call: TRBJ1-4; d_call: .; cdr3_aa: CASRRNGNEKLFF; cdr3_nt: TGTGCCAGCAGGAGAAACGGTAATGAAAAACTGTTTTTT
v_call: TRBV18; clone_size: .; j_call: TRBJ1-1; d_call: .; cdr3_aa: CASSPRQTLTEAFF; cdr3_nt: TGTGCCAGCTCACCGAGACAGACCCTCACTGAAGCTTTCTTT
v_call: TRBV4-1; clone_size: .; j_call: TRBJ2-1; d_call: TRBD1; cdr3_aa: CASNPGQGVYNEQFF; cdr3_nt: TGCGCCAGCAACCCGGGACAGGGGGTCTACAATGAGCAGTTCTTC
v_call: TRBV7-2; clone_size: .; j_call: TRBJ2-2; d_call: .; cdr3_aa: CASSGRTRGELFF; cdr3_nt: TGTGCCAGCAGCGGGCGGACTCGTGGGGAGCTGTTTTTT
v_call: TRBV30; clone_size: .; j_call: TRBJ1-6; d_call: TRBD1; cdr3_aa: CAWKKPGQGLYSPLHF; cdr3_nt: TGTGCCTGGAAAAAGCCGGGACAGGGGTTATATTCACCCCTCCACTTT
v_call: TRBV6-6; clone_size: .; j_call: TRBJ2-2; d_call: .; cdr3_aa: CASSYGRVGELFF; cdr3_nt: TGTGCCAGCAGTTACGGGCGGGTCGGGGAGCTGTTTTTT
v_call: TRBV7-9; clone_size: .; j_call: TRBJ2-4; d_call: TRBD1; cdr3_aa: CASSYTGGAKNIQYF; cdr3_nt: TGTGCCAGCAGTTACACAGGGGGTGCCAAAAACATTCAGTACTTC
v_call: TRBV19; clone_size: .; j_call: TRBJ1-3; d_call: .; cdr3_aa: CASHQQSSGNTIYF; cdr3_nt: TGTGCCAGTCATCAACAGAGCTCTGGAAACACCATATATTTT
v_call: TRBV28; clone_size: .; j_call: TRBJ2-3; d_call: TRBD2; cdr3_aa: CASDKSGSGSRLYF; cdr3_nt: TGTGCCAGCGACAAATCGGGTAGCGGGTCCCGTCTGTATTTT
v_call: TRBV18; clone_size: few; j_call: TRBJ1-3; d_call: .; cdr3_aa: CASSPGATIYF; cdr3_nt: TGTGCCAGCTCACCCGGTGCCACCATATATTTT
v_call: TRBV3-1/TRBV3-2; clone_size: .; j_call: TRBJ1-1; d_call: .; cdr3_aa: CASSRTGDTEAFF; cdr3_nt: TGTGCCAGCAGCCGAACAGGCGACACTGAAGCTTTCTTT
v_call: TRBV4-3; clone_size: .; j_call: TRBJ1-4; d_call: .; cdr3_aa: CASSQIGSGLVGATNEKLFF; cdr3_nt: TGCGCCAGCAGCCAGATAGGGAGCGGGTTGGTAGGGGCAACTAATGAAAAACTGTTTTTT
v_call: TRBV6-5; clone_size: once; j_call: TRBJ1-6; d_call: TRBD1; cdr3_aa: CASTGGAAYNSPLHF; cdr3_nt: TGTGCCAGTACAGGGGGGGCGGCCTATAATTCACCCCTCCACTTT
v_call: TRBV30; clone_size: .; j_call: TRBJ1-5; d_call: .; cdr3_aa: CAWSGVGNQPQHF; cdr3_nt: TGTGCCTGGAGTGGCGTCGGGAATCAGCCCCAGCATTTT
v_call: TRBV4-1; clone_size: .; j_call: TRBJ2-3; d_call: .; cdr3_aa: CASSRDRSPTDTQYF; cdr3_nt: TGCGCCAGCAGCCGTGACAGGAGCCCCACAGATACGCAGTATTTT
v_call: TRBV5-6; clone_size: .; j_call: TRBJ2-2; d_call: .; cdr3_aa: CASSLLASSSNTGELFF; cdr3_nt: TGTGCCAGCAGCTTGTTAGCATCTAGCAGCAACACCGGGGAGCTGTTTTTT
v_call: TRBV12-3/TRBV12-4; clone_size: .; j_call: TRBJ2-1; d_call: .; cdr3_aa: CASSLYHEQFF; cdr3_nt: TGTGCCAGCAGCCTCTACCATGAGCAGTTCTTC
v_call: TRBV5-1; clone_size: .; j_call: TRBJ2-7; d_call: TRBD1; cdr3_aa: CASSRTGLSSYEQYF; cdr3_nt: TGCGCCAGCAGCCGGACAGGGTTGAGCTCCTACGAGCAGTACTTC
v_call: TRBV27; clone_size: .; j_call: TRBJ1-2; d_call: .; cdr3_aa: CASSLSTVANYGYTF; cdr3_nt: TGTGCCAGCAGTTTATCTACAGTGGCTAACTATGGCTACACCTTC
v_call: TRBV19; clone_size: .; j_call: TRBJ2-5; d_call: .; cdr3_aa: CASSIRAGVETQYF; cdr3_nt: TGTGCCAGTAGTATACGGGCAGGGGTAGAGACCCAGTACTTC
v_call: TRBV28; clone_size: .; j_call: TRBJ1-2; d_call: .; cdr3_aa: CASCWQGYGYTF; cdr3_nt: TGTGCCAGCTGCTGGCAGGGGTACGGCTACACCTTC
v_call: TRBV24-1; clone_size: .; j_call: TRBJ2-5; d_call: TRBD1; cdr3_aa: CATSEGTGARETQYF; cdr3_nt: TGTGCCACCAGTGAGGGGACAGGGGCTCGAGAGACCCAGTACTTC
v_call: TRBV7-9; clone_size: .; j_call: TRBJ2-1; d_call: .; cdr3_aa: CASSRTYNEQFF; cdr3_nt: TGTGCCAGCAGCCGGACTTACAATGAGCAGTTCTTC
v_call: TRBV19; clone_size: .; j_call: TRBJ1-5; d_call: .; cdr3_aa: CASERGGNQPQHF; cdr3_nt: TGTGCCAGTGAGCGGGGCGGAAATCAGCCCCAGCATTTT
v_call: TRBV28; clone_size: .; j_call: TRBJ2-2; d_call: TRBD2; cdr3_aa: CASLDSGTSGTGELFF; cdr3_nt: TGTGCCAGCCTCGACTCCGGGACTAGCGGAACCGGGGAGCTGTTTTTT
v_call: TRBV7-2; clone_size: .; j_call: TRBJ2-3; d_call: .; cdr3_aa: CASSLARDTQYF; cdr3_nt: TGTGCCAGCAGCTTAGCTCGGGATACGCAGTATTTT
v_call: TRBV5-1; clone_size: few; j_call: TRBJ1-3; d_call: .; cdr3_aa: CASSEGSGNTIYF; cdr3_nt: TGCGCCAGCAGTGAGGGTTCTGGAAACACCATATATTTT
v_call: TRBV2; clone_size: .; j_call: TRBJ2-2; d_call: .; cdr3_aa: CASSESGAGELFF; cdr3_nt: TGTGCCAGCAGTGAAAGCGGTGCCGGGGAGCTGTTTTTT
v_call: TRBV5-1; clone_size: .; j_call: TRBJ1-5; d_call: .; cdr3_aa: CASRQDSNQPQHF; cdr3_nt: TGCGCCAGCAGACAGGATAGCAATCAGCCCCAGCATTTT
v_call: TRBV5-4; clone_size: .; j_call: TRBJ2-1; d_call: TRBD2; cdr3_aa: CASSPPSGRGDEQFF; cdr3_nt: TGTGCCAGCAGCCCCCCTAGCGGGAGGGGGGATGAGCAGTTCTTC
v_call: TRBV28; clone_size: .; j_call: TRBJ1-1; d_call: .; cdr3_aa: CASSLTYTEAFF; cdr3_nt: TGTGCCAGCAGTTTGACTTACACTGAAGCTTTCTTT
v_call: TRBV7-8; clone_size: many; j_call: TRBJ1-4; d_call: .; cdr3_aa: CASSLYGLGNEKLFF; cdr3_nt: TGTGCCAGCAGCTTGTACGGACTCGGTAATGAAAAACTGTTTTTT
v_call: TRBV27; clone_size: .; j_call: TRBJ1-6; d_call: .; cdr3_aa: CASRGPINSPLHF; cdr3_nt: TGTGCCAGCCGGGGTCCCATTAATTCACCCCTCCACTTT
v_call: TRBV7-8; clone_size: .; j_call: TRBJ2-1; d_call: .; cdr3_aa: CASSLGVGGYNEQFF; cdr3_nt: TGTGCCAGCAGCTTGGGAGTAGGGGGCTACAATGAGCAGTTCTTC
v_call: TRBV7-2; clone_size: .; j_call: TRBJ1-3; d_call: .; cdr3_aa: CASSYGQSGNTIYF; cdr3_nt: TGTGCCAGCAGCTATGGACAGTCAGGAAACACCATATATTTT
v_call: TRBV7-2; clone_size: .; j_call: TRBJ2-7; d_call: .; cdr3_aa: CASSLGGEGLGEQYF; cdr3_nt: TGTGCCAGCAGCTTAGGGGGCGAAGGTTTGGGCGAGCAGTACTTC
v_call: TRBV7-2; clone_size: .; j_call: TRBJ1-2; d_call: .; cdr3_aa: CASSLAGGLLYGYTF; cdr3_nt: TGTGCCAGCAGCTTAGCGGGAGGTCTACTCTATGGCTACACCTTC
v_call: TRBV7-9; clone_size: .; j_call: TRBJ2-1; d_call: TRBD2; cdr3_aa: CASSPSEREDNEQFF; cdr3_nt: TGTGCCAGCAGCCCCTCTGAGCGGGAGGACAATGAGCAGTTCTTC
v_call: TRBV28; clone_size: .; j_call: TRBJ2-7; d_call: .; cdr3_aa: CASSPRGSTPYEQYF; cdr3_nt: TGTGCCAGCAGCCCCCGGGGGTCCACTCCTTACGAGCAGTACTTC
v_call: TRBV28; clone_size: .; j_call: TRBJ1-6; d_call: .; cdr3_aa: CASSPGGAPSPLHF; cdr3_nt: TGTGCCAGCAGCCCCGGGGGGGCGCCTTCACCCCTCCACTTT
v_call: TRBV5-6; clone_size: .; j_call: TRBJ2-5; d_call: .; cdr3_aa: CASSLGRGTYGTQYF; cdr3_nt: TGTGCCAGCAGCTTGGGAAGGGGGACCTATGGGACCCAGTACTTC
v_call: TRBV28; clone_size: .; j_call: TRBJ1-1; d_call: .; cdr3_aa: CASMTKISTEAFF; cdr3_nt: TGTGCCAGCATGACAAAGATTAGCACTGAAGCTTTCTTT
v_call: TRBV2; clone_size: once; j_call: TRBJ2-7; d_call: .; cdr3_aa: CASSPGFTYEQYF; cdr3_nt: TGTGCCAGCAGTCCCGGGTTTACCTACGAGCAGTACTTC
v_call: TRBV2; clone_size: .; j_call: TRBJ2-2; d_call: .; cdr3_aa: CASSRRGTGELFF; cdr3_nt: TGTGCCAGCAGTCGAAGGGGAACCGGGGAGCTGTTTTTT
v_call: TRBV6-1; clone_size: .; j_call: TRBJ2-7; d_call: TRBD2; cdr3_aa: CASSDSGSSSYEQYF; cdr3_nt: TGTGCCAGCAGTGATAGCGGGAGTTCGTCCTACGAGCAGTACTTC